This entry is about one T cell receptor (beta chain). Its antigen is not known. These data are taken from a study of beta chain features in type 1 diabetes. Study details: Patients shared similar age, gender and cell yields with healthy donors. Findings of the study overall: Among all four CD4+ subsets, Type 1 diabetes patients had TCRB CDR3s that were moderately but significantly shorter.

Sorted populations were all over 98% pure. Sequencing targeted expressed TCRB transcripts, as all isolated RNA had been reverse transcribed. The read count averaged roughly 4 million across naive, central memory and regulatory T cell samples. The protocol was immunoSEQ multiplex PCR, while the TCRdb copy is restricted to in-frame clones and leaves out a portion. The table records hundreds of thousands of clones, roughly an eighth of them present only once. The V gene's germline CDR1 is SGHTA and CDR2 FQGNSA. This CDR3 has 14 residues. V trimming: 5 bases; J trimming: 6 bases; junction bases outside the gene matches: 6.

The chain is built from TRBV7-2 and TRBJ1-2, with 10 bases identical to TRBD1. This TCR came from a man aged 18-30 years in good health. Sequencing was performed on naive CD4+ T cells from blood. The CDR3 DNA is TGTGCCAGCAGCCCCAGAGGGACAGGGGATGGCTACACCTTC. Residues: CASSPRGTGDGYTF.